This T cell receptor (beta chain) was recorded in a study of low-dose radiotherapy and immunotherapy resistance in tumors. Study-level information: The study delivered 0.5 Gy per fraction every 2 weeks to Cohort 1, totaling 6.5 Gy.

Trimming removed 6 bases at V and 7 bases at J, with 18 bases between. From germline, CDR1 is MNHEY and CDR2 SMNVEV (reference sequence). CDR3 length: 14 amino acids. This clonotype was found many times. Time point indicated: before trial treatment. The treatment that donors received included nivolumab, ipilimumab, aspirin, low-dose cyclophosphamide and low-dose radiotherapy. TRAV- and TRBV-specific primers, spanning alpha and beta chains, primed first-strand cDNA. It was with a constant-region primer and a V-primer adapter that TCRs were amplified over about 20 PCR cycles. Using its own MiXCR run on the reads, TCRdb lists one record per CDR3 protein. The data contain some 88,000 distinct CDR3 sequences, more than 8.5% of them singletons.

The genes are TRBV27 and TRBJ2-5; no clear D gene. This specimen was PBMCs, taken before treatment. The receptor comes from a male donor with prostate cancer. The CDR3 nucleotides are TGTGCCAGCAGGTTCGGTGGGTCCTCTAGGACCCAGTACTTC. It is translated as CASRFGGSSRTQYF.